This TCR beta chain was recorded in a study of cytomegalovirus exposure and HLA in healthy donors. The PCR employed 60 Vbeta primers together with 13 Jbeta primers. Clones were sequenced by immunoSEQ multiplex PCR, and TCRdb holds only the in-frame ones, with some missing. Here the sample spans fewer than 200,000 clones, around nine tenths being singletons. With 6 bases clipped from V and 9 bases from J, the junction kept 4 bases outside the gene matches. CDR1 and CDR2 (germline): MNHEY, SMNVEV (reference sequence). This CDR3 is built from 14 residues. The chain has TRBV27 and TRBJ2-3; 15 bases agree with TRBD2. The sequence derives from a woman in her twenties or thirties in good health and CMV-seronegative. Sequenced material: PBMCs. This CDR3 reads CASRWTSGRGTQYF. DNA of the CDR3: TGTGCCAGCAGATGGACTAGCGGGAGGGGAACGCAGTATTTT.